The entry that follows covers one T cell receptor beta chain sequence. What it binds is not known. The data stem from a study of blood T cells in healthy people across ages. Study outcomes and limitations: It was held that the diversity estimates obtained from one million T cells were underestimates.

A second PCR of roughly 6 to 12 cycles used a sample-barcoded 5' primer and a J-beta primer mix. MiXCR, run by TCRdb on the 5' RACE reads, gives a single entry per CDR3 protein. The top ten clones hold approximately 21% of a sample with roughly 800,000 distinct CDR3 sequences, roughly 50% of them seen once. The CDR3 is 13 amino acids. Germline CDR1 MDHEN, CDR2 SYDVKM. The ends lost 11 bases at V and 2 bases at J; junction bases unmatched: 2. The material sequenced was blood. This chain connects TRBV28 to TRBJ2-6; 8 bases are a match to TRBD1. The sequence was obtained from a man aged 25 to 40 in good health. The CDR3 loop is CAHRGAGANVLTF. For the CDR3, the DNA is TGTGCCCACAGGGGGGCTGGGGCCAACGTCCTGACTTTC.